The 8 T cell receptor beta chains reported below all come from one sample, sequenced in a study of cytomegalovirus exposure and HLA in healthy donors. The PCR employed 60 Vbeta primers together with 13 Jbeta primers. Only in-frame clones appear in the TCRdb table, and some are missing; sequencing was by immunoSEQ multiplex PCR. This table has about 130,000 clones, about 80% appearing once. Sample: PBMCs. The receptors here all came from a boy between 2 and 10 years old in good health and CMV-seronegative.

The chain joins TRBV10-2 to TRBJ2-5; 12 positions agree with TRBD2. The CDR3 is 15 amino acids. V lost 6 bases, J lost 3 bases, and 5 bases stayed unmatched. Germline V gene sequence: CDR1 WSHSY, CDR2 SAAADI. CDR3 in DNA: TGCGCCAGCAGGTCTAGCGGGGGGGTGGAAGAGACCCAGTACTTC. Encoded protein: CASRSSGGVEETQYF.

The rearrangement uses TRBV10-2 and TRBJ2-1; possible D gene TRBD1, 5 bases. The length of the CDR3 is 15 residues. Per germline, CDR1 WSHSY and CDR2 SAAADI. Trimming removed 3 bases from V and 8 bases from J, with 17 bases in between. The CDR3 nucleotides read TGCGCCAGCAGTGACCAGGGTGTTACTATTCATGAGCAGTTCTTC. This codes for CASSDQGVTIHEQFF.

This clone is labeled as medium-sized. The rearrangement joins TRBV29-1 to TRBJ1-2; 10 bases align to TRBD1. From germline, CDR1 is SQVTM and CDR2 ANQGSEA. The J segment lost 6 bases and the V segment lost 7 bases, leaving 14 bases of the junction unmatched. The CDR3 length is 15 residues. The CDR3 DNA follows: TGCAGCGCTCTCCCTTACTTGGGACAGGGGAATGGCTACACCTTC. This encodes CSALPYLGQGNGYTF.

This clone was observed once. The chain has TRBV18 and TRBJ2-7; 8 bases fit TRBD2. This CDR3 has 14 residues. V was pared by 2 bases and J by 3 bases, with 3 bases of the junction left unmatched. Looked up from germline, CDR1 is KGHSH and CDR2 is LQKENI. The CDR3 sequence: CASSPGGLDYEQYV. For the CDR3, the DNA is TGTGCCAGCTCACCAGGGGGACTAGACTACGAGCAGTACGTC.

The chain has TRBV9 and TRBJ2-1, with 7 bases identical to TRBD2. This CDR3 region has 14 residues. Germline assignment: CDR1 SGDLS and CDR2 YYNGEE. V was pared by 3 bases and J by 5 bases, with 5 bases of the junction left unmatched. The CDR3: CASSGGGPNNEQFF. CDR3 nucleotides: TGTGCCAGCAGCGGCGGGGGACCGAACAATGAGCAGTTCTTC.

This clone appeared a single time. The V gene is TRBV21-1, the J gene TRBJ1-2; the table names TRBD1, a call not compared with the DNA. TRBV21-1 is a known pseudogene. The CDR3 runs 14 residues. The CDR3 region is CASSKQGIHYGYTF. CDR3 DNA sequence: TGTGCCAGCAGCAAACAGGGTATCCACTATGGCTACACCTTC.

This chain joins TRBV7-9 and TRBJ2-2; a weak D match, TRBD1 (6 bases). CDR3 length: 13 amino acids. In germline, CDR1 is SEHNR, CDR2 FQNEAQ (reference sequence). Deletions cut 9 bases from V and 2 bases from J, with 10 bases between. In DNA, the CDR3 is TGTGCCAGTCAACAGGGTAACACCGGGGAGCTGTTTTTT. It codes for CASQQGNTGELFF.

J is TRBJ1-2 and V is TRBV10-3, with unresolved D. V was clipped by 2 bases and J by 4 bases, with 11 bases between them. Germline CDR1 is ENHRY and CDR2 is SYGVKD. The CDR3 runs 14 residues. The CDR3, as DNA: TGTGCCATCAGTGAGGAGGGATCAGGCTATGGCTACACCTTC. Translation: CAISEEGSGYGYTF.